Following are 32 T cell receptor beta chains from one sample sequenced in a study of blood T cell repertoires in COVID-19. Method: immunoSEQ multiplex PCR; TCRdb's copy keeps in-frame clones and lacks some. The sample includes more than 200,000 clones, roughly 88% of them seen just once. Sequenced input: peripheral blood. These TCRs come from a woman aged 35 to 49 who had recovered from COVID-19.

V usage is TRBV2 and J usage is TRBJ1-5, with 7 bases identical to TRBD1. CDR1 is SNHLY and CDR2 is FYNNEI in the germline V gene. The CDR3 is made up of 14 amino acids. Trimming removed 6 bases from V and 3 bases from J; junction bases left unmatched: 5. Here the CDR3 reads CASRGDSLNQPQHF. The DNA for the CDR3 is TGTGCCAGCAGGGGGGACAGCCTCAATCAGCCCCAGCATTTT.

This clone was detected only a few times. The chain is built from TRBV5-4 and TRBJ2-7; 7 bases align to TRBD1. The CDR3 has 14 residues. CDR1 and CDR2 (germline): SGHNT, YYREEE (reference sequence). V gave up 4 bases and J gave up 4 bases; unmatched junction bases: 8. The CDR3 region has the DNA TGTGCCAGCAGCCCAGGACAGGCCTTTTACGAGCAGTACTTC. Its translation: CASSPGQAFYEQYF. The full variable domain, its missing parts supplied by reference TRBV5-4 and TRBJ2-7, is ETGVTQSPTHLIKTRGQQVTLRCSSQSGHNTVSWYQQALGQGPQFIFQYYREEENGRGNFPPRFSGLQFPNYSSELNVNALELDDSALYLCASSPGQAFYEQYFGPGTRLTVT.

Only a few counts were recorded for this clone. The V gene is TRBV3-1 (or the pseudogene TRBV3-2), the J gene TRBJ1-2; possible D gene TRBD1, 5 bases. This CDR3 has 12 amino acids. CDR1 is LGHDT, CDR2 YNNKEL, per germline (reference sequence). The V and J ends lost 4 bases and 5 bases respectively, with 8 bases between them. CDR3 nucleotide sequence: TGTGCCAGCAGCCTAACAGGATATGGCTACACCTTC. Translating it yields CASSLTGYGYTF.

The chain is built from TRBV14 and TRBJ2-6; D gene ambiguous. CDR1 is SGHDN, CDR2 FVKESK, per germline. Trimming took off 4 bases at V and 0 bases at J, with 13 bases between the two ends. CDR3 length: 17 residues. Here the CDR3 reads CASSPLVERSGANVLTF. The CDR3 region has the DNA TGTGCCAGCAGCCCGTTGGTAGAGCGCTCTGGGGCCAACGTCCTGACTTTC.

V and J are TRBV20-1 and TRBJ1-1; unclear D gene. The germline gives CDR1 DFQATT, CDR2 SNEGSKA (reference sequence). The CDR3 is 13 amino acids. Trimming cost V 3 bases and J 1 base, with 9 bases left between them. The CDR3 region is CSASMRSNTEAFF. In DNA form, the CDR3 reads TGCAGTGCTAGTATGCGCTCGAACACTGAAGCTTTCTTT.

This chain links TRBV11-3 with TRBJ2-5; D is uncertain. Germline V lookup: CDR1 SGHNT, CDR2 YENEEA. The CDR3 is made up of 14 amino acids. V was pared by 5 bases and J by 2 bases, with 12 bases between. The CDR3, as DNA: TGTGCCAGCAGCCCGACCAGGTCTCAAGAGACCCAGTACTTC. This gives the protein CASSPTRSQETQYF.

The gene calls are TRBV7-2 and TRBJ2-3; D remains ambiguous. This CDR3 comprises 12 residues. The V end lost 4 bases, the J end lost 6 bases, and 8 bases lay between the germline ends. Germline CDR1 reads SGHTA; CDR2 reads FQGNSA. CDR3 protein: CASSSNSDTQYF. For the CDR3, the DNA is TGTGCCAGCAGCTCCAACAGTGATACGCAGTATTTT.

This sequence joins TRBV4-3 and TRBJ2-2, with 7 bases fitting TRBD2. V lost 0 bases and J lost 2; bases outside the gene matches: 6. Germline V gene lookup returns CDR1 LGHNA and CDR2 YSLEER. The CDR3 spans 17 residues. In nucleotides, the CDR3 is TGCGCCAGCAGCCAAGATCTCAGCGGGGAAAACACCGGGGAGCTGTTTTTT. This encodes CASSQDLSGENTGELFF.

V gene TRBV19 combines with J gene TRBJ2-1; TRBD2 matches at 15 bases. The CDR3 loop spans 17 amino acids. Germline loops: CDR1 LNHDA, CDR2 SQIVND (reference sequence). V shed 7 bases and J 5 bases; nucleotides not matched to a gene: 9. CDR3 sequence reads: CASTSRTSGREHNEQFF. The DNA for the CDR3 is TGTGCCAGTACCTCACGGACTAGCGGGAGGGAGCACAATGAGCAGTTCTTC.

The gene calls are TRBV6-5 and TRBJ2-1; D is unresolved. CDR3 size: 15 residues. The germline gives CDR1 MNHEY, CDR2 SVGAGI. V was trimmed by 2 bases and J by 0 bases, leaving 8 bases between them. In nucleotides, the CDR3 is TGTGCCAGCAGTTACGACTCCAGCTCCTACAATGAGCAGTTCTTC. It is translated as CASSYDSSSYNEQFF.

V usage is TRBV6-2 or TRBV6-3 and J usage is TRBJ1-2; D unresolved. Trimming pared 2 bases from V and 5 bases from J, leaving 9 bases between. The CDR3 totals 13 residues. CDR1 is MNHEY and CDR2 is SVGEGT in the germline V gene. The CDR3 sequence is CASSYAESYGYTF. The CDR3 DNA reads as TGTGCCAGCAGTTACGCAGAATCTTATGGCTACACCTTC.

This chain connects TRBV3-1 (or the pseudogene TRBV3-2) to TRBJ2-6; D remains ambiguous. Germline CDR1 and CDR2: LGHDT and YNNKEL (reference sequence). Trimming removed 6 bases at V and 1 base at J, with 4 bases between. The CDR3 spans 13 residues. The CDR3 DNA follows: TGTGCCAGCAGACTTTCTGGGGCCAACGTCCTGACTTTC. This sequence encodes CASRLSGANVLTF.

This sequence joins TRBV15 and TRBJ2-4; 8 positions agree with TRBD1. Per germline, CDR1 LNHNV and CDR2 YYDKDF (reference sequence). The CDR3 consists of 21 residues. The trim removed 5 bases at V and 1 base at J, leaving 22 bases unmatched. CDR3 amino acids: CATSGRGTQGAMTRAKNIQYF. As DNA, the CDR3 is TGTGCCACCAGCGGACGAGGGACCCAGGGGGCCATGACTCGGGCCAAAAACATTCAGTACTTC.

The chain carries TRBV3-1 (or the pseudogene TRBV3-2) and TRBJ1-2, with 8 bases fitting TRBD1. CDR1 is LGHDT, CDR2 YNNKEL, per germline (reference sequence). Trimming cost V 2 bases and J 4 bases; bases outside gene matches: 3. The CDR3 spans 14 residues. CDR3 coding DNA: TGTGCCAGCAGCCAAATTGGGACAGGCTATGGCTACACCTTC. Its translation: CASSQIGTGYGYTF.

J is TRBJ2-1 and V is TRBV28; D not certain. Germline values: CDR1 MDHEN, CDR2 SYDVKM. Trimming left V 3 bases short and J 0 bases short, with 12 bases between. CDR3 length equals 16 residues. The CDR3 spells CASSFLLISSYNEQFF. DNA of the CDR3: TGTGCCAGCAGTTTCTTGCTGATCAGCTCCTACAATGAGCAGTTCTTC. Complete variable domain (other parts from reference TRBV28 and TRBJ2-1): DVKVTQSSRYLVKRTGEKVFLECVQDMDHENMFWYRQDPGLGLRLIYFSYDVKMKEKGDIPEGYSVSREKKERFSLILESASTNQTSMYLCASSFLLISSYNEQFFGPGTRLTVL.

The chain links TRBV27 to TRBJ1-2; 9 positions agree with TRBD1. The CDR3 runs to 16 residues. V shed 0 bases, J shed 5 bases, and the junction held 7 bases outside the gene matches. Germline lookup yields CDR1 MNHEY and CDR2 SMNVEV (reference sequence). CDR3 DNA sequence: TGTGCCAGCAGTTTATCGGGTCACAGGGGGCAGTATGGCTACACCTTC. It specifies CASSLSGHRGQYGYTF.

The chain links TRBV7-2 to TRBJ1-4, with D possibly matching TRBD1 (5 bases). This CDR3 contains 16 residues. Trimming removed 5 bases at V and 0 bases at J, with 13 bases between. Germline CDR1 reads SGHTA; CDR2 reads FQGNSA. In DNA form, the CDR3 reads TGTGCCAGCAGCCTAAGCGGGGGTGCAACTAATGAAAAACTGTTTTTT. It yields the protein CASSLSGGATNEKLFF. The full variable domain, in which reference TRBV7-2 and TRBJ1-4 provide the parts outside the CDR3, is GAGVSQSPSNKVTEKGKDVELRCDPISGHTALYWYRQSLGQGLEFLIYFQGNSAPDKSGLPSDRFSAERTGGSVSTLTIQRTQQEDSAVYLCASSLSGGATNEKLFFGSGTQLSVL.

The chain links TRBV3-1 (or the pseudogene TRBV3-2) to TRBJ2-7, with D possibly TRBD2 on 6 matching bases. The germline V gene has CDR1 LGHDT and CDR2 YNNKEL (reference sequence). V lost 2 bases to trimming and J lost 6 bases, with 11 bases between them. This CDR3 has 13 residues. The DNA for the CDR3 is TGTGCCAGCAGCCAACCCGGGCGGGGCGAGCAGTACTTC. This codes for CASSQPGRGEQYF.

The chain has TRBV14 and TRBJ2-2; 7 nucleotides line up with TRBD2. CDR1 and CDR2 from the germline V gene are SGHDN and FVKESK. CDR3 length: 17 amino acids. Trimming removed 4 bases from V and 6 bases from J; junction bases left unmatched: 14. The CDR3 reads CASSRTRDGTIAGELFF. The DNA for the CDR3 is TGTGCCAGCAGCCGCACCCGGGACGGGACTATCGCCGGGGAGCTGTTTTTT.

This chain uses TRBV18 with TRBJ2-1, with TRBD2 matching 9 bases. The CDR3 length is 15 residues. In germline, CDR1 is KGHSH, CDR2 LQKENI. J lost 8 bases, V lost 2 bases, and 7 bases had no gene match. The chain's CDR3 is CASSPEIAGDDEQFF. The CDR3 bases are TGTGCCAGCTCACCAGAGATAGCGGGAGATGATGAGCAGTTCTTC.

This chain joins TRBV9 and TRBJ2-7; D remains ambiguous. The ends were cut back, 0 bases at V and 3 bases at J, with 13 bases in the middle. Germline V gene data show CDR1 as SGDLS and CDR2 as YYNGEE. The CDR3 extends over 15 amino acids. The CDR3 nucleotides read TGTGCCAGCAGCGTAGGAACAGACCCTCTCTACGAGCAGTACTTC. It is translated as CASSVGTDPLYEQYF.

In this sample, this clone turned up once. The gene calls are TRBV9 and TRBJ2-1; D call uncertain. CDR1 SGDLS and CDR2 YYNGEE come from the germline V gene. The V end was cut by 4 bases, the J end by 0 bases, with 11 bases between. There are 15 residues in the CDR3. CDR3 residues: CASSPLVISYNEQFF. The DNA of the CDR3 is TGTGCCAGCAGCCCCCTCGTAATCTCCTACAATGAGCAGTTCTTC.

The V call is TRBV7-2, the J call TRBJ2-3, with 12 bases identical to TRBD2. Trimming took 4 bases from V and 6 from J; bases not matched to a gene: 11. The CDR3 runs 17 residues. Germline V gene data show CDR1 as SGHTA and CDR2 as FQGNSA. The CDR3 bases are TGTGCCAGCAGCTCTCGCCTCACTAGCGGGGGGTCGGATACGCAGTATTTT. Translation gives CASSSRLTSGGSDTQYF.

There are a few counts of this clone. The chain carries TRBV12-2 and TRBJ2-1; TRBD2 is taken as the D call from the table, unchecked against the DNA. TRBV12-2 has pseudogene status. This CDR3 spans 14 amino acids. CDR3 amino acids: CASRLIRERNEQFF. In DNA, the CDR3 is TGTGCAAGTCGCTTAATCCGGGAGCGGAATGAGCAGTTCTTC.

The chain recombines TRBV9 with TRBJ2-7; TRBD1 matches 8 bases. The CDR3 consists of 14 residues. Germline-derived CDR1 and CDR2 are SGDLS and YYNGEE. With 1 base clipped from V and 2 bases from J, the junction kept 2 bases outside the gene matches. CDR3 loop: CASSVWDRTYEQYF. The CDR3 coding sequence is TGTGCCAGCAGCGTATGGGACAGGACCTACGAGCAGTACTTC.

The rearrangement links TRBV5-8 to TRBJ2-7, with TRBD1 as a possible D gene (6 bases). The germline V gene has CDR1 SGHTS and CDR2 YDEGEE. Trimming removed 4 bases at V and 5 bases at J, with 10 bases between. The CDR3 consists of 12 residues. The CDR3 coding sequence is TGTGCCAGCAGCCCCTACAGGGACGAGCAGTACTTC. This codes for CASSPYRDEQYF.

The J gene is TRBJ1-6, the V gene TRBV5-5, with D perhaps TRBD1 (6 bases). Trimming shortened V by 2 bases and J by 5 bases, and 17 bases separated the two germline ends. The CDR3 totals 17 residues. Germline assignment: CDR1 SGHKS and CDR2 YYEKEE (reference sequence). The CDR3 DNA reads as TGTGCCAGCAGCTTCCGGGACATCGGGGAGAATAATTCACCCCTCCACTTT. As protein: CASSFRDIGENNSPLHF.

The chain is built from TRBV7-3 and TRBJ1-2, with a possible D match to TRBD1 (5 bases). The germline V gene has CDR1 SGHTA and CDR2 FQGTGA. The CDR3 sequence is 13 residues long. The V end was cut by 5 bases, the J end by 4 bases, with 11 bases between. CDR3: CASSLGRGYGYTF. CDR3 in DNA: TGTGCCAGCAGCCTTGGGAGGGGCTATGGCTACACCTTC.

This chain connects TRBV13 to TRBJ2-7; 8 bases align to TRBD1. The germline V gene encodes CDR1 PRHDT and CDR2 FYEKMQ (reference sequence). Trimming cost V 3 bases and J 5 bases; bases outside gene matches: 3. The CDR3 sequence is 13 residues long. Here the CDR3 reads CASSLDRAHEQYF. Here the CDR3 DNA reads TGTGCCAGCAGCTTGGACAGGGCCCACGAGCAGTACTTC.

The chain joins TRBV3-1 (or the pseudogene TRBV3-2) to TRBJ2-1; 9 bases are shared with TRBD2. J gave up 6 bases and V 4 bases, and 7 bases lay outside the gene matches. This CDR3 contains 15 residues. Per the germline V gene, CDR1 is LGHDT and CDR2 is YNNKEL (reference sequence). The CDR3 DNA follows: TGTGCCAGCAGCCCTGATCCGCGGGGGGGCAATGAGCAGTTCTTC. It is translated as CASSPDPRGGNEQFF.

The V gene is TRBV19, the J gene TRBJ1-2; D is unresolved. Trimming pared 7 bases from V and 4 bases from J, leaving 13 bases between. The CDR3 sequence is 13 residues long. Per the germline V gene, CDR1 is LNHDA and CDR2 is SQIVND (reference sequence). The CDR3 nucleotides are TGTGCCAGTAAAATTGAGGCGGCCTATGGCTACACCTTC. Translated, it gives CASKIEAAYGYTF.

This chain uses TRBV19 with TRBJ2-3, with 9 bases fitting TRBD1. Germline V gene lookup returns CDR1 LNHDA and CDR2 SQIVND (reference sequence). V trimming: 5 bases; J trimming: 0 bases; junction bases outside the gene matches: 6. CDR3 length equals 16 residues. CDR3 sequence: CASSATGGFSTDTQYF. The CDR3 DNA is TGTGCCAGTAGTGCGACAGGGGGATTCAGCACAGATACGCAGTATTTT.